The entry below gives a single T cell receptor (beta chain) sequence along with its context. Its antigen is unidentified. Blood sampling took place at baseline, cycle 4 day 1, and cycle 7 day 1. Trimming cost V 4 bases and J 6 bases, with 10 bases left between them. Germline V gene lookup returns CDR1 SQVTM and CDR2 ANQGSEA. CDR3 length equals 11 residues. The data derive from a study of OX40 agonist ivuxolimab in advanced cancers. Study conclusions and caveats: Among the lowest peripheral clonal expansion occurred in 0.1-3.0 mg/kg partial responders.

The protocol was immunoSEQ multiplex PCR, while the TCRdb copy is restricted to in-frame clones and leaves out a portion. The sample lists some 80,000 clones, approximately 90% occurring once. The source was CD4+ or CD8+ T cells sorted from blood, collected in a trial of the OX40 agonist ivuxolimab. The chain employs TRBV29-1 and TRBJ2-7; possible D gene TRBD1, 5 bases. The receptor's source is an adult with an advanced solid tumor such as melanoma, head and neck, liver or kidney cancer. The CDR3 reads CSVGLGREQYF. Here the CDR3 DNA reads TGCAGCGTTGGTCTGGGGCGCGAGCAGTACTTC.